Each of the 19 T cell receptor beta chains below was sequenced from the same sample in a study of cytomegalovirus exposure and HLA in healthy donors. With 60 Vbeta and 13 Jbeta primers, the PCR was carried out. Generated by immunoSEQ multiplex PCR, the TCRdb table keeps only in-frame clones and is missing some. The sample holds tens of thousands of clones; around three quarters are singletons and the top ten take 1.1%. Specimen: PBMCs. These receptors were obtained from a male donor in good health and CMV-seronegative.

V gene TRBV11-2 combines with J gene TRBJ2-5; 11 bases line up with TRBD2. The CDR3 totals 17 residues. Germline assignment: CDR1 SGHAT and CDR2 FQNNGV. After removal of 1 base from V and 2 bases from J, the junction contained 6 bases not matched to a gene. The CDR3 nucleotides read TGTGCCAGCAGCTTAGTGAGAGCTAGCGGGGGGCAAGAGACCCAGTACTTC. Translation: CASSLVRASGGQETQYF.

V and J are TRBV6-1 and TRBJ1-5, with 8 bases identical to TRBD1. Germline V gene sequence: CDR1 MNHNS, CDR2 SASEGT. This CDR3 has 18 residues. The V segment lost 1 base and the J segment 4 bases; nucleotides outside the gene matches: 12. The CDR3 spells CASSEGGPGQASNQPQHF. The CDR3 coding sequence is TGTGCCAGCAGTGAAGGGGGACCGGGACAGGCGAGTAATCAGCCCCAGCATTTT.

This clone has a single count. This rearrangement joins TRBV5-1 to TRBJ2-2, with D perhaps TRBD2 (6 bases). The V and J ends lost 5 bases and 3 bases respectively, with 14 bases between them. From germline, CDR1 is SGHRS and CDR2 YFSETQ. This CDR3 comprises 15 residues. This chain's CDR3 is CASRLRERDTGELFF. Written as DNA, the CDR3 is TGCGCCAGCAGGCTAAGAGAGCGGGACACCGGGGAGCTGTTTTTT. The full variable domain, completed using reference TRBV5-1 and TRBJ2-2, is KAGVTQTPRYLIKTRGQQVTLSCSPISGHRSVSWYQQTPGQGLQFLFEYFSETQRNKGNFPGRFSGRQFSNSRSEMNVSTLELGDSALYLCASRLRERDTGELFFGEGSRLTVL.

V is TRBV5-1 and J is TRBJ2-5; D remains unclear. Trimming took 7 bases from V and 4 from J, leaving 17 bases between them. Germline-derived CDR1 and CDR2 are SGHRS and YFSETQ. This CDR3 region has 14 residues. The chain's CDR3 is CASRATQPGETQYF. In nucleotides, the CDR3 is TGCGCCAGCCGAGCCACTCAACCCGGAGAGACCCAGTACTTC.

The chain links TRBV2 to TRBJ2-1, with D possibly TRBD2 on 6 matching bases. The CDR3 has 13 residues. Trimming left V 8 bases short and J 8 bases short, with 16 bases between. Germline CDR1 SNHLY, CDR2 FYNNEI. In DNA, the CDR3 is TGTGCCAGCCTACCCCCGGAGCGGGATGAGCAGTTCTTC. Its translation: CASLPPERDEQFF.

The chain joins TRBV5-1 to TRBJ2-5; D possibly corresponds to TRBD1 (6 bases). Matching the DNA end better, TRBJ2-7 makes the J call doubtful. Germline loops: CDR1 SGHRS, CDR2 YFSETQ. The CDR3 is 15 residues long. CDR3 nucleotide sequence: TGCGCCAGCAGCTTGGAGGCAGGGGATTCCTACGAGCAGTACTTC. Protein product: CASSLEAGDSYEQYF.

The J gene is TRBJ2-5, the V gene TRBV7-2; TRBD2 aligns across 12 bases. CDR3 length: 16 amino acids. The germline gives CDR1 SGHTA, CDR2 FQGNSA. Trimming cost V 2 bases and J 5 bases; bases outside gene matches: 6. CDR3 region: CASSLLASGGAETQYF. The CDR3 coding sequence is TGTGCCAGCAGCTTACTGGCTAGCGGGGGGGCGGAGACCCAGTACTTC. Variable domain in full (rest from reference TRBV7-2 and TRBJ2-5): GAGVSQSPSNKVTEKGKDVELRCDPISGHTALYWYRQSLGQGLEFLIYFQGNSAPDKSGLPSDRFSAERTGGSVSTLTIQRTQQEDSAVYLCASSLLASGGAETQYFGPGTRLLVL.

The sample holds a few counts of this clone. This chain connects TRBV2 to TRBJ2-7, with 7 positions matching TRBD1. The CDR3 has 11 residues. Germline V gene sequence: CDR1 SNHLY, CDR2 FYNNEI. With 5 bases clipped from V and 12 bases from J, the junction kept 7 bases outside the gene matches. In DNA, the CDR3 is TGTGCCAGCAGTACTAGACAGGGCCCGTACTTC. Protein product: CASSTRQGPYF.

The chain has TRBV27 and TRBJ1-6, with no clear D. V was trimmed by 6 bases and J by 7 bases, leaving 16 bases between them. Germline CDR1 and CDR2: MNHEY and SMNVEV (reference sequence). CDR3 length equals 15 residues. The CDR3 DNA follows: TGTGCCAGCAGCCTGGCCGGACGGAGGAATTCACCCCTCCACTTT. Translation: CASSLAGRRNSPLHF.

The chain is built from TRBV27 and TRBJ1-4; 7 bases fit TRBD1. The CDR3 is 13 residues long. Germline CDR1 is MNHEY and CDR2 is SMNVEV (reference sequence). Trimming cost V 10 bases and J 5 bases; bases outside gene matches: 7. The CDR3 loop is CATGRGPNEKLFF. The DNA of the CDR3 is TGTGCCACCGGGAGGGGGCCGAATGAAAAACTGTTTTTT.

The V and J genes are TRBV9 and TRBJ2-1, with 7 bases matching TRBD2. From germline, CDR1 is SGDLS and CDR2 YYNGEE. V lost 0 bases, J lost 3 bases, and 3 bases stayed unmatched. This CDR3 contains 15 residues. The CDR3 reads CASSVGGSGYNEQFF. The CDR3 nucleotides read TGTGCCAGCAGCGTAGGCGGGAGCGGCTACAATGAGCAGTTCTTC.

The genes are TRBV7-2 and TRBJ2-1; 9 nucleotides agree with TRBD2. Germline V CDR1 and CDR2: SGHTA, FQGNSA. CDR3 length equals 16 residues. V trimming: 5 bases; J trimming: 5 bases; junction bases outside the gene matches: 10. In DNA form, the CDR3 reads TGTGCCAGCAGCGTCAATGGCGGGGGGGCAAACAATGAGCAGTTCTTC. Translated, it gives CASSVNGGGANNEQFF.

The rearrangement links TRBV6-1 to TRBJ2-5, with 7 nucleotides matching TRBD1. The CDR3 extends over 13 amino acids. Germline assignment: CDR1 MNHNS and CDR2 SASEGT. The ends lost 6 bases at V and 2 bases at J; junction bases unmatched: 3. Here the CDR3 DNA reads TGTGCCAGCAGCAGGACAGGACAAGAGACCCAGTACTTC. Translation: CASSRTGQETQYF.

CDR3 loop: CASSLGLGNRDEQYF. Here the CDR3 DNA reads TGTGCCAGCAGCTTGGGGTTGGGAAACAGGGACGAGCAGTACTTC. The rearrangement links TRBV5-4 to TRBJ2-7; possible D gene TRBD1, 6 bases. The CDR3 is 15 residues long. V lost 0 bases and J lost 5, with 15 bases in between. CDR1 SGHNT and CDR2 YYREEE come from the germline V gene (reference sequence).

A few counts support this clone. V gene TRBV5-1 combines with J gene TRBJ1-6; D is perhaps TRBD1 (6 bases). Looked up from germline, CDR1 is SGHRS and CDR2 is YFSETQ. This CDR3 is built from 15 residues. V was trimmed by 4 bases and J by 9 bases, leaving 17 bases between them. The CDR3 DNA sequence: TGCGCCAGCAGCCTTTCGGACAGCTTGATTTCACCCCTCCACTTT. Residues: CASSLSDSLISPLHF.

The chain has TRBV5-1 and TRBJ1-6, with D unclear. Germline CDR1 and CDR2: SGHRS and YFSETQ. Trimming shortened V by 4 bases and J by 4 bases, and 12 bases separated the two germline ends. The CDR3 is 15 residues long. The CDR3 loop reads CASSEETPYNSPLHF. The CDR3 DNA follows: TGCGCCAGCAGCGAAGAGACACCTTATAATTCACCCCTCCACTTT.

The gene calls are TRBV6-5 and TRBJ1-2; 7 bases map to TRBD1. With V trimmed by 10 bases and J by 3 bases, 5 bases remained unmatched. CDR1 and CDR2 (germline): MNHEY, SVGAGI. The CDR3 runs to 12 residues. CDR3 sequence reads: CATSDRHYGYTF. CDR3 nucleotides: TGTGCCACTTCGGACAGGCACTATGGCTACACCTTC.

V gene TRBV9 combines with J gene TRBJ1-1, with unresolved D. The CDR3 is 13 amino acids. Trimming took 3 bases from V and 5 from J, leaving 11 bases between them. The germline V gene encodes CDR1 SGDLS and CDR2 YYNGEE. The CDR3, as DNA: TGTGCCAGCAGCGGTGGGTCGGAGACTGAAGCTTTCTTT. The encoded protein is CASSGGSETEAFF.

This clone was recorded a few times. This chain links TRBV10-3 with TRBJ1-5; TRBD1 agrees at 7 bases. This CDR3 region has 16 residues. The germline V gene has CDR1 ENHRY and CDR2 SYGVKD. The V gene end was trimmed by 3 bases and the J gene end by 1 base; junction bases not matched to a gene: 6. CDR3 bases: TGTGCCATCAGTGACAGAGGGGGCACGAGCAATCAGCCCCAGCATTTT. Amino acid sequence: CAISDRGGTSNQPQHF.